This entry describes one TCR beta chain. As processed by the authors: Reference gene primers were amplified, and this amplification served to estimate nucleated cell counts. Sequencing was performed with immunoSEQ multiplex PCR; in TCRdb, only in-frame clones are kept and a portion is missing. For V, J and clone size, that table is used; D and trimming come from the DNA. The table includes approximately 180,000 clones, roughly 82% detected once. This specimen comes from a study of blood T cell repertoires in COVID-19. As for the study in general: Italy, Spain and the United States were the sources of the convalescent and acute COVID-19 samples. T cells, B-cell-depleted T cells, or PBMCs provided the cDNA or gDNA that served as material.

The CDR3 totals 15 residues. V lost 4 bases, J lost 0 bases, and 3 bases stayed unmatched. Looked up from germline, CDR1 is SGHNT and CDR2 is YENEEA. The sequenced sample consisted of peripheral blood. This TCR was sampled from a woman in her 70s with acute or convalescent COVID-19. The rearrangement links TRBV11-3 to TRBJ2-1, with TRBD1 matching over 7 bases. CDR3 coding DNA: TGTGCCAGCAGCTCGACAGGGAGCTCCTACAATGAGCAGTTCTTC. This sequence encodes CASSSTGSSYNEQFF.